Listed below are T cell receptor beta chains from one sample, sequenced in a study of shared clonotypes between healthy human individuals. Profiled with immunoSEQ multiplex PCR; TCRdb holds only in-frame clones, not every one. This table has about 1.5 million clones, approximately 96% appearing once. What was sequenced was naive CD4+ T cells sorted from blood. All receptors come from a man aged 25 to 40 in good health. CDR3s include the opening cysteine and the closing phenylalanine or tryptophan. A D gene is named only where the DNA matches it firmly. The size entry is marked missing in some rows and otherwise reads once, few, many or a size class.

j_call clone_size d_call v_call cdr3_nt cdr3_aa
TRBJ2-7 - TRBD2 TRBV10-1 TGCGCCAGCAGACCAACTAGCGGGAGTCTTCTTCGCTGGTCCTACGAGCAGTACTTC CASRPTSGSLLRWSYEQYF
TRBJ1-3 - - TRBV21-1 TGTGCCAGCAGCACCGGGACAGCAGGCCTCCGAAACACCATATATTTT CASSTGTAGLRNTIYF
TRBJ2-5 - - TRBV6-1 TGTGCCAGCAGTGTGAAGGGGCCAGAGACCCAGTACTTC CASSVKGPETQYF
TRBJ2-6 - - TRBV18 TGTGCCAGCTCACCACGGCAGCGCTCTGGGGCCAACGTCCTGACTTTC CASSPRQRSGANVLTF
TRBJ2-1 - TRBD2 TRBV11-2 TGTGCCAGCAGAAAACCGGGACTAGCGAACTACAATGAGCAGTTCTTC CASRKPGLANYNEQFF
TRBJ1-4 - - TRBV7-9 TGTGCCAGCAGCGCCGTTATAACTAATGAAAAACTGTTTTTT CASSAVITNEKLFF
TRBJ2-7 - TRBD2 TRBV4-3 TGCGCCAGCAGCCAGCGACCGGTAGCGGGAGGACCCTTAAAAACTTACGAGCAGTACTTC CASSQRPVAGGPLKTYEQYF
TRBJ2-3 - - TRBV5-1 TGCGCCAGCAGGGGTTTCGGGGGAAGCACAGATACGCAGTATTTT CASRGFGGSTDTQYF
TRBJ2-1 once TRBD2 TRBV18 TGTGCCAGCTCACCAATTCCGGCCCGAGCGGGAGTGTCCTACAATGAGCAGTTCTTC CASSPIPARAGVSYNEQFF
TRBJ1-5 - TRBD1 TRBV6-1 TGTGCCAGCGCTCCGGGACAGGGTCGGAATCAGCCCCAGCATTTT CASAPGQGRNQPQHF
TRBJ2-5 - TRBD2 TRBV7-3 TGTGCCAGCAGCCAACTGCGGGAGGTCCCTTGCGACACCCAGTACTTC CASSQLREVPCDTQYF
TRBJ2-5 - - TRBV28 TGTGCCAGCAGTTTACCGCGCGGCAGGGAAGAGACCCAGTACTTC CASSLPRGREETQYF
TRBJ2-1 - - TRBV2 TGTGCCAGCAGCTCCCGGGGAGACAATGAGCAGTTCTTC CASSSRGDNEQFF
TRBJ2-7 - - TRBV25-1 TGTGCCACCGCGGTAGGGCGGAACGAGCAGTACTTC CATAVGRNEQYF
TRBJ2-7 - - TRBV20-1 TGCAGCGCGGGACGTAGCGAGCAGTACTTC CSAGRSEQYF
TRBJ2-3 once - TRBV5-1 TGCGCCAGCAGCTCAGAGGTTCAGGAGGATACGCAGTATTTT CASSSEVQEDTQYF